This TCR beta chain was observed in a study of cytomegalovirus exposure and HLA in healthy donors. Despite likely unrecorded immune exposures, the donors were nominally healthy at the time of sampling. The study ran its PCR with 60 Vbeta and 13 Jbeta primers. Here immunoSEQ multiplex PCR was the method, and the copy in TCRdb shows in-frame clones only, minus some. The sample records 200,000 or so clones, about 82% being singletons. Findings of the study overall: Among the most significant clusters, several appeared linked to common viral pathogens in a later analysis. Investigators reported 150 to 200 TCR beta chains as tied to cytomegalovirus. When a later analysis compared HLA-associated TCR beta chains with equally common others, the HLA-associated chains turned out to be more clonally expanded and to have lower generation probabilities.

Of note for this clone: What it binds is unknown.

The CDR3 is 15 amino acids. The V gene end was trimmed by 4 bases and the J gene end by 9 bases; junction bases not matched to a gene: 6. Germline V gene data show CDR1 as SGHRS and CDR2 as YFSETQ. The sequenced material came from PBMCs. This sequence was found in a man in his thirties or forties in good health and CMV-seronegative. The J gene is TRBJ2-1, the V gene TRBV5-1, with 14 nucleotides matching TRBD2. CDR3 in amino acids: CASSPGTSGGSEQFF. The CDR3 DNA reads as TGCGCCAGCAGCCCTGGGACTAGCGGGGGTAGTGAGCAGTTCTTC.